Listed below are T cell receptor beta chains from one sample, sequenced in a study of T cell responses to AZD1222 COVID-19 vaccine. The method was immunoSEQ multiplex PCR; TCRdb's version includes in-frame clones alone and lacks a portion of them. The sample lists 79,000 or so clones, 60% to 85% seen once, with approximately 30% in the top ten. Sequencing was performed on peripheral blood, taken 28 days after the second dose of the MenACWY control vaccine. These receptors were obtained from an adult who received the MenACWY meningococcal vaccine as a control. Both conserved end residues are part of each CDR3. The D gene is left open where the match is weak. Clone size appears in some rows only: once, few, many, or a class for an expanded clone.

>NA|TRBV6-4|TRBJ1-1|NA
CASSQDMNTEAFF
TGTGCCAGCAGCCAGGATATGAACACTGAAGCTTTCTTT
>NA|TRBV7-9|TRBJ1-4|NA
CASSLLQNEKLFF
TGTGCCAGCAGCTTACTGCAAAATGAAAAACTGTTTTTT
>NA|TRBV19|TRBJ1-5|TRBD1
CASRQGASGNQPQHF
TGTGCCAGTAGACAGGGGGCAAGTGGCAATCAGCCCCAGCATTTT
>NA|TRBV12-3/TRBV12-4|TRBJ1-1|NA
CASSPKYAEAFF
TGTGCCAGCAGCCCTAAATACGCTGAAGCTTTCTTT
>NA|TRBV19|TRBJ1-5|NA
CASSIDWGARTQHF
TGTGCCAGTAGTATAGATTGGGGGGCGCGGACCCAGCATTTT
>many|TRBV14|TRBJ1-2|NA
CASSPSRRAATF
TGTGCCAGCAGCCCCTCAAGGAGGGCGGCAACCTTC
>once|TRBV28|TRBJ1-2|NA
CASSLASGYFYGYTF
TGTGCCAGCAGTTTAGCGAGCGGCTACTTCTATGGCTACACCTTC
>NA|TRBV19|TRBJ2-7|NA
CASSAPGRAYEQYF
TGTGCCAGTAGTGCCCCGGGTCGGGCCTACGAGCAGTACTTC
>few|TRBV7-6|TRBJ2-7|TRBD1
CASSPRQGTGYEQYF
TGTGCCAGCAGCCCCAGACAGGGGACGGGCTACGAGCAGTACTTC
>NA|TRBV18|TRBJ2-7|NA
CASSPLPGASLSSYEQYF
TGTGCCAGCTCACCACTTCCTGGGGCCTCCCTTAGCTCCTACGAGCAGTACTTC
>NA|TRBV2|TRBJ2-6|TRBD1
CASSYRGSGANVLTF
TGTGCCAGCAGTTACAGGGGCTCTGGGGCCAACGTCCTGACTTTC
>NA|TRBV29-1|TRBJ2-5|NA
CSVLSAASIVVGTQYF
TGCAGCGTCCTGTCGGCGGCTAGTATAGTTGTAGGGACCCAGTACTTC
>NA|TRBV27|TRBJ1-1|NA
CASSLSGQWGEAFF
TGTGCCAGCAGTTTGTCAGGGCAATGGGGTGAAGCTTTCTTT
>NA|TRBV4-3|TRBJ2-1|NA
CASSQDWDTYNEQFF
TGCGCCAGCAGCCAAGATTGGGACACCTACAATGAGCAGTTCTTC
>NA|TRBV7-9|TRBJ2-7|TRBD1
CASSSGPGQGSYEQYF
TGTGCCAGCAGCTCGGGTCCGGGACAGGGTTCCTACGAGCAGTACTTC
>NA|TRBV3-1/TRBV3-2|TRBJ2-2|NA
CASRVGLGELFF
TGTGCCAGCAGGGTAGGCCTCGGGGAGCTGTTTTTT
>NA|TRBV28|TRBJ2-7|NA
CASSLYGTTAQEQYF
TGTGCCAGCAGTTTATATGGGACAACAGCGCAGGAGCAGTACTTC
>NA|TRBV7-2|TRBJ1-3|NA
CASSLVQAGGNTIYF
TGTGCCAGCAGCTTAGTCCAGGCCGGTGGAAACACCATATATTTT
>NA|TRBV19|TRBJ2-1|NA
CASSIYGTSYNEQFF
TGTGCCAGTAGTATCTACGGGACCTCCTACAATGAGCAGTTCTTC
>NA|TRBV6-1|TRBJ1-2|TRBD1
CASSEARGTGYTF
TGTGCCAGCAGTGAAGCCAGGGGGACTGGCTACACCTTC
>NA|TRBV28|TRBJ2-3|TRBD1
CASRGGQGAGDTQYF
TGTGCCAGCAGGGGGGGACAGGGGGCAGGAGATACGCAGTATTTT
>NA|TRBV4-2|TRBJ2-7|NA
CASSQDRAMPGEQYF
TGTGCCAGCAGCCAAGACCGGGCTATGCCTGGCGAGCAGTACTTC
>NA|TRBV15|TRBJ1-3|NA
CATSRDWGNTIYF
TGTGCCACCAGCAGAGATTGGGGAAACACCATATATTTT
>NA|TRBV19|TRBJ2-1|TRBD2
CASSHGTSAYNEQFF
TGTGCCAGTAGTCATGGGACTAGCGCGTACAATGAGCAGTTCTTC
>once|TRBV5-1|TRBJ1-1|NA
CASSPYGGTEAFF
TGCGCCAGCAGCCCGTATGGGGGCACTGAAGCTTTCTTT
>NA|TRBV30|TRBJ1-3|TRBD1
CAFNRGQGNTIYF
TGTGCCTTTAACAGGGGGCAAGGAAACACCATATATTTT
>NA|TRBV3-1/TRBV3-2|TRBJ1-3|NA
CASSQPAGNTIYF
TGTGCCAGCAGCCAACCCGCTGGAAACACCATATATTTT
>NA|TRBV7-8|TRBJ1-1|TRBD1
CASSLARQGFAEAFF
TGTGCCAGCAGCCTAGCGAGACAGGGGTTCGCTGAAGCTTTCTTT
>NA|TRBV6-5|TRBJ1-5|NA
CASSRSDQPQHF
TGTGCCAGCTCTAGAAGCGATCAGCCCCAGCATTTT
>few|TRBV6-5|TRBJ2-1|TRBD2
CASNQLAGGRNEQFF
TGTGCCAGCAACCAACTAGCGGGGGGGAGGAATGAGCAGTTCTTC
>NA|TRBV5-1|TRBJ2-6|NA
CASSLARAGPSGANVLTF
TGCGCCAGCAGCTTGGCCCGGGCAGGGCCCTCTGGGGCCAACGTCCTGACTTTC
>once|TRBV7-9|TRBJ2-7|TRBD1
CASSSRGLHEQYF
TGTGCCAGCAGCTCCAGGGGGCTCCACGAGCAGTACTTC
>few|TRBV7-9|TRBJ1-1|NA
CASSYDSFEAFF
TGTGCCAGCAGCTACGACAGTTTTGAAGCTTTCTTT
>few|TRBV12-3/TRBV12-4|TRBJ1-1|NA
CASSFQLNTEAFF
TGTGCCAGCAGTTTTCAGTTGAACACTGAAGCTTTCTTT
>NA|TRBV3-1/TRBV3-2|TRBJ1-3|NA
CASSQERTASSGNTIYF
TGTGCCAGCAGCCAAGAAAGGACAGCAAGCTCTGGAAACACCATATATTTT
>NA|TRBV30|TRBJ1-4|TRBD1
CAWDRDRTFTVPEKLFF
TGTGCCTGGGACCGGGACAGAACCTTTACCGTCCCCGAAAAACTGTTTTTT
>NA|TRBV6-5|TRBJ1-2|NA
CASSPTRMGSGYTF
TGTGCCAGCAGTCCCACCCGGATGGGGAGTGGCTACACCTTC
>NA|TRBV7-2|TRBJ2-7|NA
CASSLVGGRSSYEQYF
TGTGCCAGCAGCTTAGTTGGAGGTCGGTCCTCCTACGAGCAGTACTTC
>NA|TRBV5-1|TRBJ2-1|NA
CASSSTGSYNEQFF
TGCGCCAGCAGCTCGACAGGCTCCTACAATGAGCAGTTCTTC
>NA|TRBV4-2|TRBJ2-2|TRBD1
CASSQPGQGNTGELFF
TGTGCCAGCAGCCAACCCGGACAGGGTAACACCGGGGAGCTGTTTTTT
>NA|TRBV19|TRBJ1-4|TRBD1
CASSIGHRGNNEKLFF
TGTGCCAGTAGTATTGGGCACAGGGGGAATAATGAAAAACTGTTTTTT
>NA|TRBV7-6|TRBJ2-5|NA
CASSLPIGTVRTQYF
TGTGCCAGCAGCTTACCGATAGGGACGGTGAGGACCCAGTACTTC
>NA|TRBV2|TRBJ2-2|TRBD2
CASSESTSGSPGELFF
TGTGCCAGCAGTGAGTCGACTAGCGGGAGTCCCGGGGAGCTGTTTTTT
>NA|TRBV28|TRBJ1-1|NA
CASSRTRQAFF
TGTGCCAGCAGTCGGACACGCCAAGCTTTCTTT
>NA|TRBV5-1|TRBJ2-3|TRBD1
CASSSRTGATDTQYF
TGCGCCAGCAGCTCCAGGACAGGAGCTACAGATACGCAGTATTTT
>NA|TRBV7-8|TRBJ1-1|TRBD1
CASSLLGQGAWTEAFF
TGTGCCAGCAGCTTACTGGGACAGGGGGCTTGGACTGAAGCTTTCTTT
>NA|TRBV4-3|TRBJ2-1|NA
CASSQEEVHWTFSYNEQFF
TGCGCCAGCAGCCAAGAGGAGGTGCACTGGACTTTCTCCTACAATGAGCAGTTCTTC
>NA|TRBV5-1|TRBJ1-4|TRBD1
CASSYQGETNEKLFF
TGCGCCAGCAGCTACCAGGGGGAAACTAATGAAAAACTGTTTTTT
>NA|TRBV13|TRBJ2-1|TRBD2
CASSFRTSGGDEQFF
TGTGCCAGCAGCTTCAGGACTAGCGGGGGAGATGAGCAGTTCTTC
>NA|TRBV19|TRBJ1-1|NA
CASSTHHWIVGEAFF
TGTGCCAGTAGTACCCATCATTGGATTGTTGGTGAAGCTTTCTTT
>NA|TRBV3-1/TRBV3-2|TRBJ2-7|NA
CASSQGHEQYF
TGTGCCAGCAGCCAGGGTCACGAGCAGTACTTC
>NA|TRBV7-9|TRBJ1-2|TRBD1
CASSPGTGGNYGYTF
TGTGCCAGCAGCCCAGGGACAGGGGGAAACTATGGCTACACCTTC
>medium-sized|TRBV4-3|TRBJ1-1|NA
CASSQGQNTEAFF
TGCGCCAGCAGCCAAGGACAGAACACTGAAGCTTTCTTT
>NA|TRBV11-2|TRBJ2-2|TRBD1
CASRGTGGTGELFF
TGTGCCAGCAGGGGGACAGGGGGCACCGGGGAGCTGTTTTTT
>NA|TRBV28|TRBJ2-7|NA
CASSTDGGWVDEQYF
TGTGCCAGCAGTACCGACGGAGGATGGGTAGACGAGCAGTACTTC